This T cell receptor beta chain appears in the sequencing data of a study of blood T cell repertoires in COVID-19. This CDR3 comprises 15 residues. Trimming pared 3 bases from V and 0 bases from J, leaving 9 bases between. Germline CDR1 MDHEN, CDR2 SYDVKM. Original analysis: Researchers report that nucleated cell counts were estimated from reference gene primer amplification. Repertoires were generated with immunoSEQ multiplex PCR, while TCRdb's copy carries only in-frame clones and drops some. That table gives V, J and clone size, and the DNA gave D and trimming. Of 200,000 to 300,000 clones in the sample, almost 85% were seen once.

The clonotype originates from a man between 45 and 60 years old with acute or convalescent COVID-19. Sequencing input: peripheral blood. The V and J genes are TRBV28 and TRBJ1-5, with D unclear. The CDR3, as DNA: TGTGCCAGCAGTTTCGGACTGGTTAGCAATCAGCCCCAGCATTTT. Amino acids: CASSFGLVSNQPQHF.